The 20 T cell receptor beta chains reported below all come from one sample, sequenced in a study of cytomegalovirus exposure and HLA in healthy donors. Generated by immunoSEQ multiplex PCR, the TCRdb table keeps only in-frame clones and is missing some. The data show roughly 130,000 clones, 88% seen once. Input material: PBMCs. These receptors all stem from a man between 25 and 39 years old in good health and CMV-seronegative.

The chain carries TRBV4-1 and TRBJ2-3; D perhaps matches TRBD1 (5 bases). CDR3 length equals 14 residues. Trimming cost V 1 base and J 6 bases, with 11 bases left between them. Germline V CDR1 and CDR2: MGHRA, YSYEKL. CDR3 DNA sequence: TGCGCCAGCAGCCAAGGGCAGGGATCCGATACGCAGTATTTT. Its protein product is CASSQGQGSDTQYF.

As DNA, the CDR3 is TGCGCCAGCAGCGACAGGGGCCCAGATACGCAGTATTTT. Amino acids: CASSDRGPDTQYF. The V gene is TRBV4-1, the J gene TRBJ2-3, with 8 positions matching TRBD1. Germline V gives CDR1 MGHRA, CDR2 YSYEKL. CDR3 size: 13 residues. J lost 4 bases, V lost 5 bases, and 2 bases had no gene match.

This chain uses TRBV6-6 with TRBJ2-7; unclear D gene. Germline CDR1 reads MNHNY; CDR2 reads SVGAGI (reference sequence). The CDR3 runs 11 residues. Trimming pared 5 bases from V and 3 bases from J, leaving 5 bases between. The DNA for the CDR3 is TGTGCCAGCAGTATGAGCTACGAGCAGTACTTC. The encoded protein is CASSMSYEQYF.

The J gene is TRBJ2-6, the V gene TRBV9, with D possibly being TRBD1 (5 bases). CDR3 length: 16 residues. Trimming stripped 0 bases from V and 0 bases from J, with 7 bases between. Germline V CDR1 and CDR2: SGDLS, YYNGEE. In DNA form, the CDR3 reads TGTGCCAGCAGCGTAGCCAGGGACTCTGGGGCCAACGTCCTGACTTTC. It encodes CASSVARDSGANVLTF.

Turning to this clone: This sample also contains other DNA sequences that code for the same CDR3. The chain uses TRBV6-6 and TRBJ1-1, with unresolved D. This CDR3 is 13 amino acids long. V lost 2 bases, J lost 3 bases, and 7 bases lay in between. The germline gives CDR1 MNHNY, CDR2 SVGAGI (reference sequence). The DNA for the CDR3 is TGTGCCAGCAGTTACCGGGGAGACACTGAAGCTTTCTTT. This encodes CASSYRGDTEAFF.

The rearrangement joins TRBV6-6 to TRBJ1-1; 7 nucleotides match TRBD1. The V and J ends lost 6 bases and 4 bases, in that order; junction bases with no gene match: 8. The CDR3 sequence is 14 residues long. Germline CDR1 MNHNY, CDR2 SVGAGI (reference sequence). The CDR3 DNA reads TGTGCCAGCAGGATACAGGGGTTAGGCACTGAAGCTTTCTTT. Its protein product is CASRIQGLGTEAFF.

This chain's CDR3 is CASSFAKNTEAFF. CDR3 DNA sequence: TGTGCCAGCAGCTTCGCGAAGAACACTGAAGCTTTCTTT. V is TRBV7-9 and J is TRBJ1-1; D is undetermined. The CDR3 contains 13 residues. The germline V gene has CDR1 SEHNR and CDR2 FQNEAQ (reference sequence). V was shortened by 3 bases and J by 1 base, with 6 bases between the two germline ends.

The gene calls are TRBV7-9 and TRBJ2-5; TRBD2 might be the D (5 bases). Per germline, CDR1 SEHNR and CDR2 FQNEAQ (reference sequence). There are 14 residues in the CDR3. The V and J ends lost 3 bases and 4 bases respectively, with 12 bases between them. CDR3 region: CASSLSLVGETQYF. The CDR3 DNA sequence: TGTGCCAGCAGCTTGTCACTAGTGGGAGAGACCCAGTACTTC.

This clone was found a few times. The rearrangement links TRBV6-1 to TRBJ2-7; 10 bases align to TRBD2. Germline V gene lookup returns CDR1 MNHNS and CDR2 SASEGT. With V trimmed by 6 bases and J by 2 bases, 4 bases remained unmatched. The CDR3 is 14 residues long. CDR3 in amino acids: CASSGLAATYEQYF. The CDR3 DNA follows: TGTGCCAGCAGCGGACTAGCGGCGACCTACGAGCAGTACTTC.

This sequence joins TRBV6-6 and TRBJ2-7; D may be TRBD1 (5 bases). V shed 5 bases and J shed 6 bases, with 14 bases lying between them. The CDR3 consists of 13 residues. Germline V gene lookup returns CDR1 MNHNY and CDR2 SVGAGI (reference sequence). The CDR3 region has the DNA TGTGCCAGCAGTACTTCCAGGGATTTCGAGCAGTACTTC. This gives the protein CASSTSRDFEQYF.

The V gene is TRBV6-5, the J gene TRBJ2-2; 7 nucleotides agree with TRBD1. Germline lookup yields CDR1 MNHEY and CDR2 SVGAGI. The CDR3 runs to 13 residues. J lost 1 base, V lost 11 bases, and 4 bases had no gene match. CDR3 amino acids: CAVRQGNTGELFF. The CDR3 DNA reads TGTGCCGTTCGACAGGGGAACACCGGGGAGCTGTTTTTT.

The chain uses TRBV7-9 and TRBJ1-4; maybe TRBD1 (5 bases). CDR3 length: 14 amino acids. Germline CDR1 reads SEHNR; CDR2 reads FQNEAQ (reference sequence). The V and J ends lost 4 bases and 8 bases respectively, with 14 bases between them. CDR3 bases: TGTGCCAGCAGCTCCTCCTTTTGGGGCGAAAAACTGTTTTTT. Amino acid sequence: CASSSSFWGEKLFF.

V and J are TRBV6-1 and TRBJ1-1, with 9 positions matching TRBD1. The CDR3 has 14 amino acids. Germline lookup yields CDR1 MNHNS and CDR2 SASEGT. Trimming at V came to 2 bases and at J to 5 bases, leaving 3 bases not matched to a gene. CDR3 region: CASSEPGTGTEAFF. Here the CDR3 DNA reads TGTGCCAGCAGTGAACCCGGGACAGGGACTGAAGCTTTCTTT.

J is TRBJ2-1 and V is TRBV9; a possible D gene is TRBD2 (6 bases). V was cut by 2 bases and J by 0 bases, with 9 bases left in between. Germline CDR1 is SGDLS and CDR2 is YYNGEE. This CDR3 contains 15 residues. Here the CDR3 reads CASSVSGFSYNEQFF. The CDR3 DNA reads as TGTGCCAGCAGCGTTAGCGGTTTCTCCTACAATGAGCAGTTCTTC.

The DNA for the CDR3 is TGTGCCAGCAGTCCCGACAGGGGATTCAATCAGCCCCAGCATTTT. It translates to CASSPDRGFNQPQHF. V and J are TRBV6-5 and TRBJ1-5; 8 bases agree with TRBD1. V lost 5 bases to trimming and J lost 3 bases; unmatched junction nucleotides: 6. The CDR3 is 15 amino acids. Germline V gives CDR1 MNHEY, CDR2 SVGAGI.

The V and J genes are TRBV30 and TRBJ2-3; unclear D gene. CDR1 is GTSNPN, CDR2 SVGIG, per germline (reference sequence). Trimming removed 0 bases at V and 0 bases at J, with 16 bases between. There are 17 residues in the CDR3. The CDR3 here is CAWSVGAKQSSTDTQYF. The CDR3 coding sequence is TGTGCCTGGAGTGTAGGAGCGAAACAATCTAGCACAGATACGCAGTATTTT.

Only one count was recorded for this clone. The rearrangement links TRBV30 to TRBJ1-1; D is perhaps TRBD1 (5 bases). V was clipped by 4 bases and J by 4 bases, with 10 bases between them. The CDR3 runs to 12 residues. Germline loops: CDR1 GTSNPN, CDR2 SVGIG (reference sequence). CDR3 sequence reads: CAWTRVATEAFF. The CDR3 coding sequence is TGTGCCTGGACCAGGGTGGCCACTGAAGCTTTCTTT.

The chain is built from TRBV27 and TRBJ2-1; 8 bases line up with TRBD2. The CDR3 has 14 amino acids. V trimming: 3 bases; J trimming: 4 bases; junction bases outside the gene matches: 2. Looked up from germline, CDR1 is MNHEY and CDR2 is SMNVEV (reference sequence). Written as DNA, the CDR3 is TGTGCCAGCAGTTTTAGCGGGGATTACAATGAGCAGTTCTTC. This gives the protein CASSFSGDYNEQFF.

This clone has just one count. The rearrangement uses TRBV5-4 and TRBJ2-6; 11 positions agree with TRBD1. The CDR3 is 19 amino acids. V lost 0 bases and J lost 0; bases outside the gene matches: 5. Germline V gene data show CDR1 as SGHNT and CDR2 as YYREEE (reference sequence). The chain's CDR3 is CASSLGDRGYYSGANVLTF. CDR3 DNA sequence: TGTGCCAGCAGCTTGGGGGACAGGGGGTACTACTCTGGGGCCAACGTCCTGACTTTC.

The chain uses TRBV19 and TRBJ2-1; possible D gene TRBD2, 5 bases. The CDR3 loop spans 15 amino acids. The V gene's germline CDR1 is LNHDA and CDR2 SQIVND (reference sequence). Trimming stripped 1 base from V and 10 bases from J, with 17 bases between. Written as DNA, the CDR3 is TGTGCCAGTAGTATAGCCTTTGGAGCGGAGAGGGAGCAGTTCTTC. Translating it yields CASSIAFGAEREQFF.